Below, one T cell receptor beta chain is given with its context. The antigen remains unidentified. Primers for the PCR totalled 60 Vbeta and 13 Jbeta. The assay was immunoSEQ multiplex PCR, and TCRdb's table has in-frame clones only and misses some. The table records 35,000 to 50,000 clones, around three quarters of them present only once. The data were obtained in a study of cytomegalovirus exposure and HLA in healthy donors. Study-wide results and caveats: Previously analyzed data showed that most TCR beta V segments were productive at a frequency of about 87% or about 30%. Immune exposure information available was restricted to CMV serostatus.

V dropped 5 bases and J dropped 7; count of bases not matched to a gene: 12. CDR3 length equals 15 residues. Per the germline V gene, CDR1 is SQVTM and CDR2 is ANQGSEA. The chain carries TRBV29-1 and TRBJ1-4; 8 bases line up with TRBD1. The clonotype originates from a man younger than 40 in good health and CMV-seronegative. The sequencing sample was made of PBMCs. The CDR3 sequence is CSVYVIDRGGEKLFF. In DNA, the CDR3 is TGCAGCGTTTATGTAATCGACAGGGGAGGTGAAAAACTGTTTTTT.